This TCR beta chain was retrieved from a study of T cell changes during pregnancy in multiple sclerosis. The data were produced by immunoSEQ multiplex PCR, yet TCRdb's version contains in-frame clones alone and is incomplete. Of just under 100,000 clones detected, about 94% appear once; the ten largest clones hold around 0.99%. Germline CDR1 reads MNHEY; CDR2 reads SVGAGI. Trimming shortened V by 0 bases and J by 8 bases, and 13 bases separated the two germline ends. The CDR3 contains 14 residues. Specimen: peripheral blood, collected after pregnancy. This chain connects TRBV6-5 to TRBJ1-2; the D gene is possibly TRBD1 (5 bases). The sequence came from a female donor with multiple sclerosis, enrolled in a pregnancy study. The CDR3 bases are TGTGCCAGCAGTTACTCTCAGGGCACCGGGGGCTACACCTTC. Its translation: CASSYSQGTGGYTF.